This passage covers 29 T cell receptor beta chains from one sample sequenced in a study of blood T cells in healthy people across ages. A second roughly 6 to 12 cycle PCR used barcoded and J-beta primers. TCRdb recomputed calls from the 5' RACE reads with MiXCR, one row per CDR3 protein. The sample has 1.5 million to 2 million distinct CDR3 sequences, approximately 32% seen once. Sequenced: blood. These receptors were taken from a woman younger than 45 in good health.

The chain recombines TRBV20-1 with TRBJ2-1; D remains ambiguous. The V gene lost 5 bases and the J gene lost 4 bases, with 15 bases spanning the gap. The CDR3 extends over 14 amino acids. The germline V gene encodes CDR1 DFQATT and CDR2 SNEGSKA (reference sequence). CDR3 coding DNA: TGCAGTGCTTTATGGATAGGGTCTTACAATGAGCAGTTCTTC. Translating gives CSALWIGSYNEQFF.

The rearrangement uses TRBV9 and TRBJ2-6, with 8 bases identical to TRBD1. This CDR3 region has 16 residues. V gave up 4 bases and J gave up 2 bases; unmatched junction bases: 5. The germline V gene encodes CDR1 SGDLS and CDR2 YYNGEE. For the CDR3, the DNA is TGTGCCAGCAGCTTTCGGACAGGGACTGGGGCCAACGTCCTGACTTTC. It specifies CASSFRTGTGANVLTF.

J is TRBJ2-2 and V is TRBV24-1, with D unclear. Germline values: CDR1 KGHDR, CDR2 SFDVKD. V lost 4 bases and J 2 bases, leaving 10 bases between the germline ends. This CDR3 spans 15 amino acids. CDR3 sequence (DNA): TGTGCCACCAGTGACTCCTTATCTAACACCGGGGAGCTGTTTTTT. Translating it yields CATSDSLSNTGELFF.

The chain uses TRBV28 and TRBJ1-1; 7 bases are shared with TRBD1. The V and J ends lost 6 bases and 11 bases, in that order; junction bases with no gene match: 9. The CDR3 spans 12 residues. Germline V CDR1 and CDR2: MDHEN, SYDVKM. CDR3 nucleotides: TGTGCCAGCAGCGATTCGACAGGGCAGGCTTTCTTT. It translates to CASSDSTGQAFF.

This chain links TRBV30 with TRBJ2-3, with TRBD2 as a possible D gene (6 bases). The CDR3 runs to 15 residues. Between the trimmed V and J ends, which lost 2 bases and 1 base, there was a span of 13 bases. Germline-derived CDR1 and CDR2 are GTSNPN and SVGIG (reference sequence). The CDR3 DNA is TGTGCCTGGAGTACTGGGACTGGTGGCACAGATACGCAGTATTTT. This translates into CAWSTGTGGTDTQYF.

CDR3 nucleotides: TGTGCCAGCAGACTCGAAACAGGTTCCTTTAACACTGAAGCTTTCTTT. Amino acid sequence: CASRLETGSFNTEAFF. The V call is TRBV6-6, the J call TRBJ1-1; the D gene is possibly TRBD1 (5 bases). The V end was cut by 6 bases, the J end by 2 bases, with 19 bases between. This CDR3 has 16 amino acids. CDR1 is MNHNY, CDR2 SVGAGI, per germline (reference sequence).

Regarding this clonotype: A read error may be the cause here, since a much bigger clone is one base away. The CDR3 DNA reads as TGTGCCAGCAGCTTAGTGGCCGGAGATGGGTCGATGGAGACCCAGTACTTC. It yields the protein CASSLVAGDGSMETQYF. The chain recombines TRBV7-2 with TRBJ2-5, with no clear D. The CDR3 totals 17 residues. Trimming cost V 1 base and J 5 bases, with 20 bases left between them. Per germline, CDR1 SGHTA and CDR2 FQGNSA.

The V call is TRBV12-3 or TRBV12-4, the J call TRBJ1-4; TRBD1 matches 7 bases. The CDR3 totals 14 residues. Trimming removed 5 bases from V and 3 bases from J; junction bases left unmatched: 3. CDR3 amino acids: CASSPTGPNEKLFF. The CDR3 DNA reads TGTGCCAGCAGTCCGACAGGGCCTAATGAAAAACTGTTTTTT.

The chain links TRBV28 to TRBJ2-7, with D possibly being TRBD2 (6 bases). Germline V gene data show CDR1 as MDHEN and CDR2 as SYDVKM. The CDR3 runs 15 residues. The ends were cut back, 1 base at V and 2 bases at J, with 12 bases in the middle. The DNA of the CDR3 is TGTGCCAGCAGTTTATTGTTCGGGGAGGCCTACGAGCAGTACTTC. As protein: CASSLLFGEAYEQYF. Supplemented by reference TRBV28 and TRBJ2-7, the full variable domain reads DVKVTQSSRYLVKRTGEKVFLECVQDMDHENMFWYRQDPGLGLRLIYFSYDVKMKEKGDIPEGYSVSREKKERFSLILESASTNQTSMYLCASSLLFGEAYEQYFGPGTRLTVT.

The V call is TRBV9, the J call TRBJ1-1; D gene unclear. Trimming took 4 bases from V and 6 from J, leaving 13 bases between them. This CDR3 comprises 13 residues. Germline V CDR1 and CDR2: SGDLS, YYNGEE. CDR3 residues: CASSQISYAEAFF. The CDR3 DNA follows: TGTGCCAGCAGCCAGATTTCTTACGCTGAAGCTTTCTTT.

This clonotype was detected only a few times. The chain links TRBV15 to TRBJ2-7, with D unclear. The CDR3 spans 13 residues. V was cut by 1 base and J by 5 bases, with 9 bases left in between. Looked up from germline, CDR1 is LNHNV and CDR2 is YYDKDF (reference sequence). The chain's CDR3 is CATSRARNDEQYF. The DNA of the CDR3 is TGTGCCACCAGCAGAGCCCGGAACGACGAGCAGTACTTC.

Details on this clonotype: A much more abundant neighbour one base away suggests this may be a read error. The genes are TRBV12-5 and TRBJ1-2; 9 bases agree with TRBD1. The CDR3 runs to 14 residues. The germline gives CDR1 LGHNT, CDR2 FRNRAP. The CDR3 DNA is TGTGCTAGTGGTAAAACAGGGGGCAACTATGACTACACCTTC. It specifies CASGKTGGNYDYTF.

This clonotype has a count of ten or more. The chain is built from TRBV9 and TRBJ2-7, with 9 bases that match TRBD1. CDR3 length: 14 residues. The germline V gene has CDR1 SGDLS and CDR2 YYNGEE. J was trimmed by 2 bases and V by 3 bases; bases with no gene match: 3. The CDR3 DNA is TGTGCCAGCAGCGCCGGACAGGGGACCTACGAGCAGTACTTC. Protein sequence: CASSAGQGTYEQYF. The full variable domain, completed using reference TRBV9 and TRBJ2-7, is DSGVTQTPKHLITATGQRVTLRCSPRSGDLSVYWYQQSLDQGLQFLIQYYNGEERAKGNILERFSAQQFPDLHSELNLSSLELGDSALYFCASSAGQGTYEQYFGPGTRLTVT.

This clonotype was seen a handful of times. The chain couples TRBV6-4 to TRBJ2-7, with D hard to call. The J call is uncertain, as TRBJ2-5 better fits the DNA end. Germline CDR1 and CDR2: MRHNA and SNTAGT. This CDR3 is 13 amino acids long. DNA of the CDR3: TGTGCCAGCAGTGACTCATCATGGAAGACCCAGTACTTC. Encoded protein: CASSDSSWKTQYF.

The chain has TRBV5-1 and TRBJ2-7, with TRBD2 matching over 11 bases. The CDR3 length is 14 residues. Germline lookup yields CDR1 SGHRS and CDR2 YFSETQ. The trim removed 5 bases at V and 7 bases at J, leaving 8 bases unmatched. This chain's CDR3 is CASRGLAGGREQYF. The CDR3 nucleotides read TGCGCCAGCAGGGGCTTAGCGGGAGGGCGAGAGCAGTACTTC.

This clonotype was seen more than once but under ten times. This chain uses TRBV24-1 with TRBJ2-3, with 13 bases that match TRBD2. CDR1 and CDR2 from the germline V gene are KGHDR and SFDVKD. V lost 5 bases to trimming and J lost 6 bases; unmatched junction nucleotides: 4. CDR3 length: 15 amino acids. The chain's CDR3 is CATSGTSGRMDTQYF. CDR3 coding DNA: TGTGCCACCAGTGGGACTAGCGGGAGAATGGATACGCAGTATTTT.

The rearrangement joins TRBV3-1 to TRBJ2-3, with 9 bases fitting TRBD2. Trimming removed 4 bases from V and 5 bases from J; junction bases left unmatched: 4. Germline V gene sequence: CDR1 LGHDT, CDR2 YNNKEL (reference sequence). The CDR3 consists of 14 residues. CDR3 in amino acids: CASSLASGIDTQYF. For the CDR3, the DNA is TGTGCCAGCAGCCTGGCTAGCGGGATAGATACGCAGTATTTT.

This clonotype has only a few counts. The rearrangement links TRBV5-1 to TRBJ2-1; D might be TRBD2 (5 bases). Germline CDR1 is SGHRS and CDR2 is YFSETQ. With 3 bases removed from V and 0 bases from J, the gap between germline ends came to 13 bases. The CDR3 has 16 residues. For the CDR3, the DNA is TGCGCCAGCAGCTACGGACTCCTAAGCTCCTACAATGAGCAGTTCTTC. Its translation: CASSYGLLSSYNEQFF.

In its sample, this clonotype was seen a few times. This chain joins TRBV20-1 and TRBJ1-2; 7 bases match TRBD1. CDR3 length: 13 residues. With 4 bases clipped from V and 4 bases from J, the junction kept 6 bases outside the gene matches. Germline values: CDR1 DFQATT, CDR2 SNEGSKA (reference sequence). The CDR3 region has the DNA TGCAGTGCTATCGGGACAGCCACCTATGGCTACACCTTC. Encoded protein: CSAIGTATYGYTF.

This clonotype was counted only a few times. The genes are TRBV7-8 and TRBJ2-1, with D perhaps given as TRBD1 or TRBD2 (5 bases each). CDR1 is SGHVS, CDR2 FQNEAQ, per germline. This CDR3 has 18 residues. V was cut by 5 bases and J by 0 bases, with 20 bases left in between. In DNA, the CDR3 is TGTGCCAGCAGCATGTCCCGGGACCACCAAAGCTCCTACAATGAGCAGTTCTTC. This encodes CASSMSRDHQSSYNEQFF.

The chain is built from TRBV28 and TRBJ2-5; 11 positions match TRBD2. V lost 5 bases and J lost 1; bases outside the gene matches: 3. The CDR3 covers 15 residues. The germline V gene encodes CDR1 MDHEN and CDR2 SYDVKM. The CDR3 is CASSGSGGAQETQYF. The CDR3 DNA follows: TGTGCCAGCAGTGGTAGCGGGGGGGCCCAAGAGACCCAGTACTTC.

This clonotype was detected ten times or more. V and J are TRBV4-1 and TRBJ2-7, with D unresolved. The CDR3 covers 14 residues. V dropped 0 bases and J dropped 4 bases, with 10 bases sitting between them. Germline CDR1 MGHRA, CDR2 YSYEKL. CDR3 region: CASSQDNGSYEQYF. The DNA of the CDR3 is TGCGCCAGCAGCCAAGATAACGGGTCTTACGAGCAGTACTTC.

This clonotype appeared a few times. DNA for the CDR3: TGCGCCAGCAGCCAAGATTTATGGCAGCCCCAGCATTTT. Protein sequence: CASSQDLWQPQHF. The gene calls are TRBV4-1 and TRBJ1-5; D gene unclear. The ends were cut back, 0 bases at V and 7 bases at J, with 7 bases in the middle. The CDR3 contains 13 residues. CDR1 MGHRA and CDR2 YSYEKL come from the germline V gene.

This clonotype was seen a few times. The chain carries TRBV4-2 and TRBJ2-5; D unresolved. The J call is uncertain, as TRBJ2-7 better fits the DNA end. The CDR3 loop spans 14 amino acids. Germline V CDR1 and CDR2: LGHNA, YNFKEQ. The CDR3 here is CASSHPASSYEQYF. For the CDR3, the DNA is TGTGCCAGCAGCCACCCTGCCTCTAGCTACGAGCAGTACTTC.

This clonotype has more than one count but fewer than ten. CDR3 nucleotide sequence: TGCAGTGCTAGAGATGTTAAGGAGTCCCTAAATTCACCCCTCCACTTT. Translated: CSARDVKESLNSPLHF. The chain links TRBV20-1 to TRBJ1-6; no definite D call. Deletions cut 0 bases from V and 7 bases from J, with 16 bases between. Germline V CDR1 and CDR2: DFQATT, SNEGSKA (reference sequence). The CDR3 is made up of 16 amino acids.

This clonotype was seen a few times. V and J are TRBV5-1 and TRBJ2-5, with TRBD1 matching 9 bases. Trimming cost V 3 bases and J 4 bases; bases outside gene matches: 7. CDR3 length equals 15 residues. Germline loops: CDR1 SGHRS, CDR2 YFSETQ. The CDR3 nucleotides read TGCGCCAGCAGCTCCGGGACAGGGAAGGGAGAGACCCAGTACTTC. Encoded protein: CASSSGTGKGETQYF.

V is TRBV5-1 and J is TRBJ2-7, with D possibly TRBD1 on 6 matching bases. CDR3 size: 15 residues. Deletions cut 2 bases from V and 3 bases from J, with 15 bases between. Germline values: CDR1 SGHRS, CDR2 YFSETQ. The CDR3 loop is CASSLPGQPNYEQYF. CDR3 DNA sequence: TGCGCCAGCAGCTTACCCGGACAGCCAAACTACGAGCAGTACTTC.

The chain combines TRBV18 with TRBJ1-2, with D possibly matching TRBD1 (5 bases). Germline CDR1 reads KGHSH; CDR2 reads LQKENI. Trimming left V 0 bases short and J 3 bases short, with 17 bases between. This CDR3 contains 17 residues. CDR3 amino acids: CASSPPRGAEAYYGYTF. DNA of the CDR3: TGTGCCAGCTCACCACCACGAGGGGCCGAAGCGTACTATGGCTACACCTTC.

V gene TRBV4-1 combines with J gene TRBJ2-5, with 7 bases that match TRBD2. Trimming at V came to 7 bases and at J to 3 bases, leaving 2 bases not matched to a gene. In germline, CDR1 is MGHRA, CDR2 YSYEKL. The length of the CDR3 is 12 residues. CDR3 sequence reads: CASTGLEETQYF. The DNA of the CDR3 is TGCGCCAGCACAGGACTAGAAGAGACCCAGTACTTC.